Presented here are 6 T cell receptor beta chains from one specimen sequenced in a study of CD8 T cells in ankylosing spondylitis. One entry per CDR3 protein, called by TCRdb with MiXCR from the 5' RACE reads. Of around 88,000 distinct CDR3 sequences in the sample, 8.8% were seen once. Sequencing was performed on blood, either unsorted or a sorted T cell fraction (not recorded which). The source is a male donor with ankylosing spondylitis or in good health (not recorded which).

This clonotype was found many times. This chain links TRBV5-5 with TRBJ2-5; 7 nucleotides match TRBD1. The CDR3 totals 15 residues. Trimming took 0 bases from V and 3 from J; bases not matched to a gene: 5. From germline, CDR1 is SGHKS and CDR2 YYEKEE (reference sequence). In DNA form, the CDR3 reads TGTGCCAGCAGCTTGGGCATGGGGACAGAAGAGACCCAGTACTTC. This encodes CASSLGMGTEETQYF.

The chain employs TRBV2 and TRBJ2-7, with D possibly matching TRBD2 (6 bases). The CDR3 consists of 12 residues. The germline CDR1 and CDR2 sequences are SNHLY and FYNNEI. V was cut by 9 bases and J by 7 bases, with 16 bases left in between. The CDR3 sequence: CASVASAFEQYF. The CDR3, as DNA: TGTGCCAGTGTCGCTAGCGCATTTGAGCAGTACTTC.

This clonotype was observed at least ten times. The rearrangement links TRBV10-3 to TRBJ2-7; 8 bases are shared with TRBD1. The length of the CDR3 is 15 residues. The J segment lost 5 bases and the V segment lost 3 bases, leaving 9 bases of the junction unmatched. Germline CDR1 ENHRY, CDR2 SYGVKD. In DNA, the CDR3 is TGTGCCATCAGTGACCCCGGGGACAGGCCCGACGAGCAGTACTTC. Translation: CAISDPGDRPDEQYF.

There are many counts of this clonotype. The genes are TRBV12-3 or TRBV12-4 and TRBJ1-5; D unclear. Trimming pared 6 bases from V and 0 bases from J, leaving 9 bases between. This CDR3 has 14 amino acids. The chain's CDR3 is CASSSSGSNQPQHF. The CDR3 DNA is TGTGCCAGCAGCTCCAGTGGTAGCAATCAGCCCCAGCATTTT.

This clonotype was recorded many times. The CDR3 DNA reads TGCAGCGTTGAAGAGGACAGGGGGCGCTTTGGGCAGTACTTC. Translated, it gives CSVEEDRGRFGQYF. The chain uses TRBV29-1 and TRBJ2-7; 11 bases fit TRBD1. This CDR3 spans 14 amino acids. Germline V gene lookup returns CDR1 SQVTM and CDR2 ANQGSEA. The V segment lost 0 bases and the J segment 9 bases; nucleotides outside the gene matches: 7.

This clonotype was found a few times. Sequence at one end of the junction differs from germline and may be a read error. CDR3 sequence: CANSPYMLSGANVLTF. The DNA of the CDR3 is TGTGCCAACAGCCCCTACATGCTCTCTGGGGCCAACGTCCTGACTTTC. J is TRBJ2-6 and V is TRBV3-1, with no clear D. The CDR3 totals 16 residues. CDR1 and CDR2 (germline): LGHDT, YNNKEL (reference sequence). Using reference TRBV3-1 and TRBJ2-6 for the parts outside the CDR3, the full variable domain is DTAVSQTPKYLVTQMGNDKSIKCEQNLGHDTMYWYKQDSKKFLKIMFSYNNKELIINETVPNRFSPKSPDKAHLNLHINSLELGDSAVYFCANSPYMLSGANVLTFGAGSRLTVL.